This T cell receptor beta chain was observed in a study of blood T cell repertoires in COVID-19. Across the whole study: PBMCs, B-cell-depleted T cells, or T cells provided the cDNA or gDNA that made up the material.

Original analysis: It was from reference gene primer amplification that nucleated cell counts were estimated. Assay: immunoSEQ multiplex PCR; the TCRdb copy retains only in-frame clones and omits some. That table supplies the V and J calls and clone size; D and trimming were determined from the DNA. The data hold some 320,000 clones, with more than 75% observed a single time. The V gene's germline CDR1 is SGDLS and CDR2 YYNGEE. CDR3 length: 13 amino acids. Trimming left V 1 base short and J 4 bases short, with 5 bases between. The clonotype comes from a woman between 50 and 59 years old who had recovered from COVID-19. V gene TRBV9 combines with J gene TRBJ2-2; D unresolved. Input material: peripheral blood. The CDR3 coding sequence is TGTGCCAGCAGCGTATTTATCACCGGGGAGCTGTTTTTT. Translating gives CASSVFITGELFF.